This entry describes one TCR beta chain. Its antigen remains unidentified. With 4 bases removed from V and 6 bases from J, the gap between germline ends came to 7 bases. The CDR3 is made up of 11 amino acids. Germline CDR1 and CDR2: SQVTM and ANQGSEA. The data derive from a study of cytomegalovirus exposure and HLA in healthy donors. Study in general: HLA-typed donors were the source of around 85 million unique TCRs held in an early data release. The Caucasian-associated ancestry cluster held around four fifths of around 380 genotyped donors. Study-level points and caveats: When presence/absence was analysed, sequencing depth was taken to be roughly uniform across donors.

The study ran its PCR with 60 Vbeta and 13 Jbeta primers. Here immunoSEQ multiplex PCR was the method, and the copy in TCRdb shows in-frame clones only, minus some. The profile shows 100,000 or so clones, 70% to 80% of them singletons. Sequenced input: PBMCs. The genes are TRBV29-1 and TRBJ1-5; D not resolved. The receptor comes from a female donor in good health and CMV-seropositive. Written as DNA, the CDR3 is TGCAGCGTTGCTCCGGGTCAGCCCCAGCATTTT. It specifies CSVAPGQPQHF.